The TCR beta chain under discussion was sequenced for a study of blood T cell repertoires in COVID-19. Overall study: The United States, Italy and Spain were the sources of the acute and convalescent COVID-19 samples.

Method: immunoSEQ multiplex PCR; TCRdb's copy keeps in-frame clones and lacks some. The sample shows about 180,000 clones, about 83% of them seen only once. Patients in Seattle were enrolled during active infection, then followed longitudinally. The sample comprised peripheral blood. This receptor was obtained from a woman aged 70-85 years with COVID-19, enrolled during active disease.

The CDR3 DNA sequence: TGTGCCAGCACCAAACCTTGGGGGGACAGGGGGGAGACCCAGTACTTC. Encoded protein: CASTKPWGDRGETQYF. The chain is built from TRBV28 and TRBJ2-5; 11 bases line up with TRBD1. J lost 5 bases, V lost 7 bases, and 12 bases had no gene match. Germline CDR1 and CDR2: MDHEN and SYDVKM. CDR3 size: 16 residues.